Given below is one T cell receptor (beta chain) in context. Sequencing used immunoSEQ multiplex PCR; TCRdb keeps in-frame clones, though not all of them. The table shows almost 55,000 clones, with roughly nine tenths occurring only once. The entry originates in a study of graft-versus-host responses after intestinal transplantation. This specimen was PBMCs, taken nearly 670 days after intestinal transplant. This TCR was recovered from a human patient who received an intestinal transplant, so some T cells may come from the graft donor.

The CDR3 bases are TGTGCCAGCCTATCACAGCGGAACACTGAAGCTTTCTTT. This gives the protein CASLSQRNTEAFF. The J gene is TRBJ1-1, the V gene TRBV2; D is undetermined. Germline loops: CDR1 SNHLY, CDR2 FYNNEI. This CDR3 has 13 residues. Trimming removed 8 bases from V and 1 base from J, with 11 bases in between.